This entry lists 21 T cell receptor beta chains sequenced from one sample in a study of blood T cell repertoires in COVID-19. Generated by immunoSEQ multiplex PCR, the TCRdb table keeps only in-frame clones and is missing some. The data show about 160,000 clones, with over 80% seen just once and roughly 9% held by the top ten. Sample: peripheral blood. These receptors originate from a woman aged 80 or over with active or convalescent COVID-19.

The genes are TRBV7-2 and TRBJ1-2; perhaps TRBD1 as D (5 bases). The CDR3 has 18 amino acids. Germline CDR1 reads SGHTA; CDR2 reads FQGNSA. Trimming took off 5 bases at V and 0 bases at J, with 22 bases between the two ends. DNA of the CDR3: TGTGCCAGCAGCCCAAGGCTTAGTACAGGCCTGACTAACTATGGCTACACCTTC. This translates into CASSPRLSTGLTNYGYTF.

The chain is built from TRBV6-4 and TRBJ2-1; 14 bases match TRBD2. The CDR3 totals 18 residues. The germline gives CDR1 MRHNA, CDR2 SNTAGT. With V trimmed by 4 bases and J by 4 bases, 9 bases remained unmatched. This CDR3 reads CASSAGTSGGPKYNEQFF. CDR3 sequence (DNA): TGTGCCAGCAGTGCAGGGACTAGCGGGGGCCCGAAATACAATGAGCAGTTCTTC.

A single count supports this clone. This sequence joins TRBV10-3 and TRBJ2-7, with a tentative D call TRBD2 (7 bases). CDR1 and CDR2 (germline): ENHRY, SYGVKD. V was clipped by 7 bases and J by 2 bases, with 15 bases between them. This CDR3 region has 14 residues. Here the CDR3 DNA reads TGTGCCATCACCGGGGGGCCCAATACCTACGAGCAGTACTTC. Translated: CAITGGPNTYEQYF.

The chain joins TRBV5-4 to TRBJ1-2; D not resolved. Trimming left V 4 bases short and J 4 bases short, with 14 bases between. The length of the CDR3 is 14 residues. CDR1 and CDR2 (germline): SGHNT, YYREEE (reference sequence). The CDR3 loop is CASSQVEWSYGYTF. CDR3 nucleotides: TGTGCCAGCAGCCAAGTGGAGTGGAGCTATGGCTACACCTTC.

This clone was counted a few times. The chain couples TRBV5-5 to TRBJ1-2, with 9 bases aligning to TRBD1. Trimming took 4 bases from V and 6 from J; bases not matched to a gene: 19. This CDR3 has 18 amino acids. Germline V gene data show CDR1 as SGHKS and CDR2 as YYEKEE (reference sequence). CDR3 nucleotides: TGTGCCAGCAGCCCATTGACTCTCCGGGACAGGGATAATGATGGCTACACCTTC. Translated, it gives CASSPLTLRDRDNDGYTF.

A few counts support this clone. The CDR3 coding sequence is TGTGCCAGCAGCTTGGCTGGGACTTCTGGGGAGCTGTTTTTT. It yields the protein CASSLAGTSGELFF. V and J are TRBV5-4 and TRBJ2-2, with D possibly matching TRBD2 (6 bases). This CDR3 comprises 14 residues. V lost 0 bases to trimming and J lost 8 bases, with 11 bases between them. Germline loops: CDR1 SGHNT, CDR2 YYREEE (reference sequence).

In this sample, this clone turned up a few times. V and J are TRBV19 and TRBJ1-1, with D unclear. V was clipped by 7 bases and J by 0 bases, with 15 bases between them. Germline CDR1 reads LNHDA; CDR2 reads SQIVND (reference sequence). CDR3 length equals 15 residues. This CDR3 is CASTIGPRVNTEAFF. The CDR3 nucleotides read TGTGCCAGTACCATAGGCCCACGGGTGAACACTGAAGCTTTCTTT. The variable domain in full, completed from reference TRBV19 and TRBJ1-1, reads DGGITQSPKYLFRKEGQNVTLSCEQNLNHDAMYWYRQDPGQGLRLIYYSQIVNDFQKGDIAEGYSVSREKKESFPLTVTSAQKNPTAFYLCASTIGPRVNTEAFFGQGTRLTVV.

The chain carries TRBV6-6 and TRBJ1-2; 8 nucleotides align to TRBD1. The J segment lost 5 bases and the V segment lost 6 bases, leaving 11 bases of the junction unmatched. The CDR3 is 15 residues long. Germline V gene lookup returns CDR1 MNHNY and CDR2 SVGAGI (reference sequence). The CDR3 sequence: CASRRNPGQVYGYTF. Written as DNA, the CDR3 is TGTGCCAGCAGACGAAACCCGGGACAGGTTTATGGCTACACCTTC.

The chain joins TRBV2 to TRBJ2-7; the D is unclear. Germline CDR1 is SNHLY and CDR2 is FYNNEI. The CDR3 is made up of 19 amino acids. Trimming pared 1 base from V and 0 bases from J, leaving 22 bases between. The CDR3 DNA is TGTGCCAGCAGTGAAGGGCAGCTACATCGACCTAGGAGCTCCTACGAGCAGTACTTC. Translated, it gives CASSEGQLHRPRSSYEQYF.

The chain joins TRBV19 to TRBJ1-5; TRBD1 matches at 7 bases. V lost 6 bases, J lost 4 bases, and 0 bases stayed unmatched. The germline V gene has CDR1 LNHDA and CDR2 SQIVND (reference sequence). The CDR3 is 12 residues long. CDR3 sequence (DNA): TGTGCCAGTAGGACAGGGAATCAGCCCCAGCATTTT. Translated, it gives CASRTGNQPQHF.

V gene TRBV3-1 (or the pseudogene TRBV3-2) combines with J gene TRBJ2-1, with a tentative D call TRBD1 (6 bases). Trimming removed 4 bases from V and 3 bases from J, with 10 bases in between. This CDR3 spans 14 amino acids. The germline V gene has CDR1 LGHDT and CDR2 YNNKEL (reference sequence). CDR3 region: CASSPHRDYNEQFF. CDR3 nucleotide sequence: TGTGCCAGCAGCCCCCACAGGGACTACAATGAGCAGTTCTTC.

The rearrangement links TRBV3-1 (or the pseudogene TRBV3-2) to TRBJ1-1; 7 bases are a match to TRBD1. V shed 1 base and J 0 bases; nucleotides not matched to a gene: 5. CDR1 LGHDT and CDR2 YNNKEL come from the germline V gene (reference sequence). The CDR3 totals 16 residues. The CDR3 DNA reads TGTGCCAGCAGCCAAGGGACAGGTTCCATGAACACTGAAGCTTTCTTT. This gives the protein CASSQGTGSMNTEAFF.

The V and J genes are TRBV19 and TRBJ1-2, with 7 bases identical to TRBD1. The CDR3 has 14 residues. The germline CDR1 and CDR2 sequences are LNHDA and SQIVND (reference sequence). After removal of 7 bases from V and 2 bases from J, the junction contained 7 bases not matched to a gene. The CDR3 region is CASNFDRVNYGYTF. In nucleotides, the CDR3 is TGTGCCAGTAACTTCGACAGGGTCAACTATGGCTACACCTTC.

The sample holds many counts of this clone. As DNA, the CDR3 is TGTGCCAGTAGTATCTCTTATAGCAATCAGCCCCAGCATTTT. Amino acids: CASSISYSNQPQHF. The chain recombines TRBV19 with TRBJ1-5; no firm D call. CDR1 and CDR2 (germline): LNHDA, SQIVND (reference sequence). This CDR3 is built from 14 residues. The V gene lost 3 bases and the J gene lost 0 bases, with 6 bases spanning the gap.

The CDR3 loop reads CASSETGSNGYTF. CDR3 nucleotide sequence: TGTGCCAGCAGTGAAACAGGATCAAATGGCTACACCTTC. The chain joins TRBV6-1 to TRBJ1-2; D is perhaps TRBD1 (5 bases). Germline CDR1 MNHNS, CDR2 SASEGT. Deletions cut 2 bases from V and 6 bases from J, with 10 bases between. This CDR3 has 13 amino acids.

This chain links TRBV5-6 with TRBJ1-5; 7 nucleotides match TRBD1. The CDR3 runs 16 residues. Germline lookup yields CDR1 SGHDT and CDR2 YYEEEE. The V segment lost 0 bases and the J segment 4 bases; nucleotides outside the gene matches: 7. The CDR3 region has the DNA TGTGCCAGCAGCTTGGGTGGGACAGCTTTTAATCAGCCCCAGCATTTT. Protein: CASSLGGTAFNQPQHF.

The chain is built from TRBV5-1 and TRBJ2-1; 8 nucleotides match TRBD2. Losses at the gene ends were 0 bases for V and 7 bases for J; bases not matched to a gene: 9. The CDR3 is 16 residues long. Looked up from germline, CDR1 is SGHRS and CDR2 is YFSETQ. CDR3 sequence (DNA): TGCGCCAGCAGCTTGGGACCGGGGGGGCGCATAAATGAGCAGTTCTTC. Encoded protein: CASSLGPGGRINEQFF.

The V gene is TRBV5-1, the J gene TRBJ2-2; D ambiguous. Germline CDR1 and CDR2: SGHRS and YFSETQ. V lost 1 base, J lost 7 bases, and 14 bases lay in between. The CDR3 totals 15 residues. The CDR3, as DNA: TGCGCCAGCAGCTTGTCCGAGCCTCGGTACGGGGAGCTGTTTTTT. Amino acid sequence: CASSLSEPRYGELFF.

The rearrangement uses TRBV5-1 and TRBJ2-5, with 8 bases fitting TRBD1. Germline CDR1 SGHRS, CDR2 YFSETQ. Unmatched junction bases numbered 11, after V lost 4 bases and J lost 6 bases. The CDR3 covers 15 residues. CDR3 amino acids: CASSPADRGSQTQYF. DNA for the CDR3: TGCGCCAGCAGCCCCGCCGACAGGGGTAGCCAGACCCAGTACTTC. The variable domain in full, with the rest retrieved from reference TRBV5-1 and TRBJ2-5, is KAGVTQTPRYLIKTRGQQVTLSCSPISGHRSVSWYQQTPGQGLQFLFEYFSETQRNKGNFPGRFSGRQFSNSRSEMNVSTLELGDSALYLCASSPADRGSQTQYFGPGTRLLVL.

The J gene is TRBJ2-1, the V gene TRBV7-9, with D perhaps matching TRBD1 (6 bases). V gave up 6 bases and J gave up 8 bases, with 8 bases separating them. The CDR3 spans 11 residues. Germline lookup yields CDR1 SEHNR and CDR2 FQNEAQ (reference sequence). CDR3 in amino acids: CASSRQDEQFF. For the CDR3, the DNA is TGTGCCAGCAGTCGACAGGATGAGCAGTTCTTC.

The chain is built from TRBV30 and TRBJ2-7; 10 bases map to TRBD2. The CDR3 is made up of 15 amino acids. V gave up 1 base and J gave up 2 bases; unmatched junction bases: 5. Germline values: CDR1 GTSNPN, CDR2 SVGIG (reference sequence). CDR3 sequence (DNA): TGTGCCTGGAGTGGAAAACTAGCGGGGACCTACGAGCAGTACTTC. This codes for CAWSGKLAGTYEQYF.